Listed here are 24 T cell receptor beta chains from one sample, sequenced in a study of shared clonotypes between healthy human individuals. The naive CD8 subset, CD45RO-negative cells positively selected for CCR7, excluded terminally differentiated effector memory CD45RA+ cells. Produced via immunoSEQ multiplex PCR; TCRdb's table is partial and in-frame only. The data hold 800,000 or so clones, with about 96% observed a single time. The sequencing sample was made of naive CD8+ T cells sorted from blood. The receptor source for this set is a man aged 30 to 39 in good health.

The genes are TRBV5-5 and TRBJ1-1, with D unclear. V lost 0 bases and J lost 0, with 12 bases in between. This CDR3 spans 16 amino acids. Germline lookup yields CDR1 SGHKS and CDR2 YYEKEE (reference sequence). The CDR3 sequence is CASSLGIFKMNTEAFF. Written as DNA, the CDR3 is TGTGCCAGCAGCTTGGGGATCTTCAAGATGAACACTGAAGCTTTCTTT.

The chain couples TRBV7-2 to TRBJ2-7; 8 nucleotides align to TRBD1. This CDR3 region has 14 residues. J was trimmed by 5 bases and V by 4 bases; bases with no gene match: 7. Germline V gene lookup returns CDR1 SGHTA and CDR2 FQGNSA. The CDR3 DNA reads TGTGCCAGCAGCTACTACTCAGGGGGCAACGAGCAGTACTTC. It translates to CASSYYSGGNEQYF.

CDR3 nucleotides: TGTGCCAGCAGTGACATAGGTCCAGGCTACGAGCAGTACTTC. Translating gives CASSDIGPGYEQYF. The rearrangement uses TRBV6-1 and TRBJ2-7, with D uncertain. Germline CDR1 is MNHNS and CDR2 is SASEGT. The CDR3 extends over 14 amino acids. The germline V and J ends were trimmed by 3 bases and 3 bases, with 12 bases remaining between them.

The chain uses TRBV7-2 and TRBJ2-1; 7 positions agree with TRBD1. The CDR3 length is 14 residues. V shed 2 bases and J 5 bases; nucleotides not matched to a gene: 3. Germline CDR1 reads SGHTA; CDR2 reads FQGNSA. The CDR3 coding sequence is TGTGCCAGCAGCTTATGGGACAGACACAATGAGCAGTTCTTC. This translates into CASSLWDRHNEQFF.

The rearrangement uses TRBV4-1 and TRBJ2-7, with a tentative D call TRBD2 (5 bases). CDR1 MGHRA and CDR2 YSYEKL come from the germline V gene. V shed 5 bases and J shed 5 bases, with 7 bases lying between them. The CDR3 is made up of 11 amino acids. The CDR3, as DNA: TGCGCCAGCAGCTTCGGGAACGAGCAGTACTTC. Translated, it gives CASSFGNEQYF.

This chain connects TRBV7-9 to TRBJ1-1, with 7 bases lining up with TRBD1. The CDR3 runs 16 residues. Germline CDR1 reads SEHNR; CDR2 reads FQNEAQ (reference sequence). The trim removed 3 bases at V and 0 bases at J, leaving 7 bases unmatched. In nucleotides, the CDR3 is TGTGCCAGCAGCTTGACAGGGAGGGGTTTGAACACTGAAGCTTTCTTT. Protein: CASSLTGRGLNTEAFF.

The chain carries TRBV6-1 and TRBJ2-7; D is ambiguous. V lost 5 bases and J 2 bases, leaving 16 bases between the germline ends. This CDR3 comprises 15 residues. The germline V gene has CDR1 MNHNS and CDR2 SASEGT. CDR3 nucleotide sequence: TGTGCCAGCAGTCCTAACATCTTAACTCCCTACGAGCAGTACTTC. Translation: CASSPNILTPYEQYF.

This clone was found once. The chain joins TRBV9 to TRBJ2-1; 7 bases are a match to TRBD2. The CDR3 runs to 16 residues. V shed 0 bases, J shed 0 bases, and the junction held 3 bases outside the gene matches. Germline assignment: CDR1 SGDLS and CDR2 YYNGEE. CDR3 sequence: CASSVAGGSSYNEQFF. The DNA of the CDR3 is TGTGCCAGCAGCGTAGCTGGCGGGAGCTCCTACAATGAGCAGTTCTTC.

The gene calls are TRBV7-3 and TRBJ2-5; 7 nucleotides line up with TRBD1. CDR1 SGHTA and CDR2 FQGTGA come from the germline V gene. The trim removed 5 bases at V and 5 bases at J, leaving 11 bases unmatched. The CDR3 is made up of 15 amino acids. The CDR3 nucleotides are TGTGCCAGCAGCATTGGCCCAGGGGGTTCGGAGACCCAGTACTTC. Protein: CASSIGPGGSETQYF.

The V gene is TRBV29-1, the J gene TRBJ2-3; TRBD2 agrees at 7 bases. CDR3 length: 15 amino acids. Germline CDR1 reads SQVTM; CDR2 reads ANQGSEA. V trimming: 2 bases; J trimming: 4 bases; junction bases outside the gene matches: 9. Here the CDR3 DNA reads TGCAGCGTTGAACACTCGTCTGGGGGGGCAGATACGCAGTATTTT. Translation gives CSVEHSSGGADTQYF.

The genes are TRBV19 and TRBJ1-1; D is possibly TRBD1 (5 bases). V was pared by 7 bases and J by 1 base, with 10 bases between. This CDR3 is 13 amino acids long. Germline CDR1 and CDR2: LNHDA and SQIVND (reference sequence). CDR3 in amino acids: CASKGTENTEAFF. Written as DNA, the CDR3 is TGTGCCAGTAAAGGGACGGAGAACACTGAAGCTTTCTTT. Variable domain in full (rest from reference TRBV19 and TRBJ1-1): DGGITQSPKYLFRKEGQNVTLSCEQNLNHDAMYWYRQDPGQGLRLIYYSQIVNDFQKGDIAEGYSVSREKKESFPLTVTSAQKNPTAFYLCASKGTENTEAFFGQGTRLTVV.

This clone was seen once. The chain uses TRBV4-1 and TRBJ2-2; 8 nucleotides match TRBD2. The ends lost 5 bases at V and 5 bases at J; junction bases unmatched: 7. CDR1 and CDR2 from the germline V gene are MGHRA and YSYEKL. The CDR3 is 15 residues long. Here the CDR3 DNA reads TGCGCCAGCAGCTACAGGACTAGCAAGACCGGGGAGCTGTTTTTT. Its protein is CASSYRTSKTGELFF.

The chain uses TRBV5-5 and TRBJ2-5; D not certain. V lost 4 bases, J lost 2 bases, and 12 bases lay in between. This CDR3 has 14 amino acids. The V gene's germline CDR1 is SGHKS and CDR2 YYEKEE (reference sequence). CDR3 sequence reads: CASSPFENQETQYF. The CDR3 DNA reads as TGTGCCAGCAGCCCATTTGAAAATCAAGAGACCCAGTACTTC.

This chain joins TRBV27 and TRBJ2-3; a weak D match, TRBD2 (5 bases). V was trimmed by 3 bases and J by 0 bases, leaving 13 bases between them. CDR3 length: 16 residues. In germline, CDR1 is MNHEY, CDR2 SMNVEV (reference sequence). The CDR3 protein is CASSFSLGISTDTQYF. CDR3 nucleotides: TGTGCCAGCAGTTTTTCACTAGGTATTAGCACAGATACGCAGTATTTT.

On this clone: Distinct nucleotide sequences in the sample also encode this CDR3. The DNA for the CDR3 is TGTGCCAGCAGCTTAGCTGGCGATAGCAATCAGCCCCAGCATTTT. Translating gives CASSLAGDSNQPQHF. The chain links TRBV7-9 to TRBJ1-5; D unresolved. CDR3 length: 15 residues. Germline-derived CDR1 and CDR2 are SEHNR and FQNEAQ (reference sequence). V lost 0 bases and J 0 bases, leaving 6 bases between the germline ends.

J is TRBJ2-7 and V is TRBV14; D is tentatively TRBD1 or TRBD2 (6 bases each). This CDR3 spans 15 amino acids. Germline V gives CDR1 SGHDN, CDR2 FVKESK. Trimming stripped 1 base from V and 2 bases from J, with 12 bases between. This chain's CDR3 is CASSQGFGGPYEQYF. The CDR3 DNA reads as TGTGCCAGCAGCCAAGGATTCGGGGGCCCCTACGAGCAGTACTTC.

The V and J genes are TRBV7-3 and TRBJ2-7; 7 bases align to TRBD1. The CDR3 runs to 15 residues. Germline V CDR1 and CDR2: SGHTA, FQGTGA. The junction had 6 bases not matched to a gene; V was cut back by 1 base and J by 3 bases. The CDR3 region is CASSLNWGQFYEQYF. The CDR3 bases are TGTGCCAGCAGCTTAAACTGGGGACAGTTCTACGAGCAGTACTTC.

This clone has a single count. The rearrangement joins TRBV9 to TRBJ2-3; 8 bases map to TRBD2. Trimming removed 0 bases from V and 1 base from J; junction bases left unmatched: 7. CDR1 and CDR2 from the germline V gene are SGDLS and YYNGEE. This CDR3 has 17 residues. The CDR3 nucleotides read TGTGCCAGCAGCGTAGATCCGAGCGGGAGAGGCACAGATACGCAGTATTTT. The encoded protein is CASSVDPSGRGTDTQYF.

V usage is TRBV6-9 and J usage is TRBJ2-7; 8 bases line up with TRBD1. The germline CDR1 and CDR2 sequences are MNHGY and SVAAGI. There are 15 residues in the CDR3. V was pared by 6 bases and J by 4 bases, with 11 bases of the junction left unmatched. The CDR3 is CASSDRGTLNYEQYF. CDR3 nucleotides: TGTGCCAGCAGCGACAGGGGTACGTTGAATTACGAGCAGTACTTC.

The chain carries TRBV4-1 and TRBJ2-7; TRBD2 agrees at 7 bases. J lost 0 bases, V lost 4 bases, and 9 bases had no gene match. Germline CDR1 and CDR2: MGHRA and YSYEKL. This CDR3 region has 16 residues. CDR3 nucleotide sequence: TGCGCCAGCAGCCCGAGGCCTAGCGGATCCTCCTACGAGCAGTACTTC. It yields the protein CASSPRPSGSSYEQYF.

This chain joins TRBV19 and TRBJ2-2; D might be TRBD1 or TRBD2, each matching 5 bases. This CDR3 spans 18 amino acids. Trimming shortened V by 5 bases and J by 2 bases, and 21 bases separated the two germline ends. Germline V gene sequence: CDR1 LNHDA, CDR2 SQIVND (reference sequence). The CDR3 sequence: CASSPPPGRILNTGELFF. In DNA, the CDR3 is TGTGCCAGTAGTCCCCCTCCGGGGCGGATTCTTAACACCGGGGAGCTGTTTTTT.

J is TRBJ2-3 and V is TRBV7-9; D may be TRBD1 (6 bases). Per germline, CDR1 SEHNR and CDR2 FQNEAQ (reference sequence). There are 15 residues in the CDR3. Trimming removed 7 bases at V and 0 bases at J, with 14 bases between. CDR3 sequence reads: CASNRAGRSTDTQYF. The CDR3, as DNA: TGTGCCAGCAACAGGGCAGGGCGGAGCACAGATACGCAGTATTTT.

This chain connects TRBV9 to TRBJ2-5; the D gene could be TRBD1 or TRBD2 (5 bases each). The CDR3 loop spans 16 amino acids. CDR1 is SGDLS and CDR2 is YYNGEE in the germline V gene. Trimming cost V 3 bases and J 2 bases, with 17 bases left between them. The CDR3 region is CASSAGHGTEQETQYF. DNA of the CDR3: TGTGCCAGCAGCGCAGGCCACGGGACGGAACAAGAGACCCAGTACTTC.

Of note for this clone: The sample has other DNA sequences that encode this CDR3 too. The rearrangement joins TRBV7-9 to TRBJ2-2, with 14 bases identical to TRBD2. CDR1 is SEHNR and CDR2 is FQNEAQ in the germline V gene (reference sequence). The CDR3 is 16 residues long. The J segment lost 5 bases and the V segment lost 5 bases, leaving 4 bases of the junction unmatched. CDR3 sequence (DNA): TGTGCCAGCAGCCCCCGGACTAGCGGGAGGACCGGGGAGCTGTTTTTT. Protein sequence: CASSPRTSGRTGELFF.